This T cell receptor (beta chain) is from a study of blood T cell repertoires in COVID-19. The data were produced by immunoSEQ multiplex PCR, yet TCRdb's version contains in-frame clones alone and is incomplete. The repertoire has about 270,000 clones, approximately 83% of them found once; the top ten carry about an eighth. Germline lookup yields CDR1 LNHDA and CDR2 SQIVND (reference sequence). Unmatched junction bases numbered 19, after V lost 6 bases and J lost 0 bases. The CDR3 extends over 21 amino acids. This receptor was identified in a human donor in a cohort sampled during active COVID-19. The sample taken for sequencing was peripheral blood. V usage is TRBV19 and J usage is TRBJ1-3, with 11 bases that match TRBD1. CDR3 coding DNA: TGTGCCAGTAGCCGTTACGGGACAGGGGGATTTCAAACCCTCTCTGGAAACACCATATATTTT. Its translation is CASSRYGTGGFQTLSGNTIYF.